Detailed here is one TCR beta chain. This entry belongs to a study of T cells after yellow fever vaccination. The CDR3 runs to 16 residues. The trim removed 2 bases at V and 4 bases at J, leaving 8 bases unmatched. The germline V gene has CDR1 LGHNA and CDR2 YSLEER. One entry per CDR3 protein results from TCRdb running MiXCR on the 5' RACE reads. This table holds about 500,000 distinct CDR3 sequences, about a sixth found once. This chain uses TRBV4-3 with TRBJ2-1, with TRBD1 matching 7 bases. Sequenced here: PBMCs, sampled 4 to 5 days after the first yellow fever vaccination. This TCR derives from a man between 18 and 35 years old who received the YFV17D yellow fever vaccine. The CDR3 DNA follows: TGCGCCAGCAGCCAAAGCACAGGGGTCATTTACAATGAGCAGTTCTTC. As protein: CASSQSTGVIYNEQFF.